Below are 2 T cell receptor beta chains sequenced from a single sample in a study of T cell responses to AZD1222 COVID-19 vaccine. Sequencing was performed with immunoSEQ multiplex PCR; in TCRdb, only in-frame clones are kept and a portion is missing. The data hold over 90,000 clones, with 91% observed a single time. The starting material was peripheral blood, obtained on day 0 of AZD1222 vaccination. Receptors were obtained from an adult in good health.

This sequence joins TRBV6-5 and TRBJ1-6, with D maybe TRBD1 (5 bases). This CDR3 region has 13 residues. The germline V gene encodes CDR1 MNHEY and CDR2 SVGAGI. The ends were cut back, 6 bases at V and 8 bases at J, with 11 bases in the middle. The CDR3 bases are TGTGCCAGCAGAGGGACGTTGGATTCACCCCTCCACTTT. Encoded protein: CASRGTLDSPLHF.

The V and J genes are TRBV5-5 and TRBJ2-7, with D perhaps matching TRBD1 (5 bases). Germline V gene lookup returns CDR1 SGHKS and CDR2 YYEKEE (reference sequence). The CDR3 contains 15 residues. V lost 1 base and J 0 bases, leaving 11 bases between the germline ends. The CDR3 loop reads CASSLSTVSSYEQYF. The CDR3 bases are TGTGCCAGCAGCTTGTCGACAGTTTCCTCCTACGAGCAGTACTTC.